The entry below describes one T cell receptor (beta chain). The antigen remains undetermined. CDR1 is MNHNS, CDR2 SASEGT, per germline. The germline V and J ends were trimmed by 4 bases and 6 bases, with 16 bases remaining between them. The CDR3 totals 14 residues. The record originates from a study of Graves' ophthalmopathy and Graves' hyperthyroidism. Overall study results and limits: Blood samples also showed most expanded thyroid clonotypes exceeding 0.001 frequency.

Patients were excluded if they had other autoimmune diseases or uncontrolled infections, and likewise if pregnancy or lactation applied. Clinical symptoms, serum thyroxine, TRAb, thyroid ultrasound and orbital computed tomography determined diagnosis. RNA transcripts yielded amplified TCR beta CDR3 regions. The workflow started with a first-round RT-PCR run with HTBI primers and then moved on to a second-round multiplex PCR. From the multiplex PCR reads, TCRdb called clonotypes with MiXCR, one entry per CDR3 protein. The table includes some 350,000 distinct CDR3 sequences, about a sixth detected once.

This sequence originates from an adult woman with stable Graves' hyperthyroidism. The sequenced material came from peripheral blood. The chain is built from TRBV6-1 and TRBJ2-7; D might be TRBD1 (6 bases). The CDR3 coding sequence is TGTGCCAGCAGTGTAAACAGGGCTCGGGGCGAGCAGTACTTC. Its translation: CASSVNRARGEQYF.